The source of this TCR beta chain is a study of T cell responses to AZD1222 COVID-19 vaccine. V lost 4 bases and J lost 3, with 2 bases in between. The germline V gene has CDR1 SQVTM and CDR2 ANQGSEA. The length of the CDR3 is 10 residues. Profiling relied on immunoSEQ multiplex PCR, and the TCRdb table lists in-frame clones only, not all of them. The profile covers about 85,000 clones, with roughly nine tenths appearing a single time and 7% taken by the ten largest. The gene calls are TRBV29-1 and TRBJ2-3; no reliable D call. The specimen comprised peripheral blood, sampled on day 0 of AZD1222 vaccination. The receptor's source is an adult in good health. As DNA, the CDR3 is TGCAGCGTTGGTACAGATACGCAGTATTTT. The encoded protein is CSVGTDTQYF.